This TCR beta chain was found in a study of blood T cell repertoires in COVID-19. V lost 10 bases to trimming and J lost 4 bases; unmatched junction nucleotides: 8. Germline CDR1 is SNHLY and CDR2 is FYNNEI. The CDR3 length is 13 residues. The assay was immunoSEQ multiplex PCR, and TCRdb's table has in-frame clones only and misses some. The repertoire has approximately 200,000 clones, 70% to 90% of them found once; the top ten carry 18%. The sample holds many counts of this clone. Sequencing used peripheral blood. The clonotype comes from a person aged 70 to 85 with COVID-19, enrolled during active disease. The chain couples TRBV2 to TRBJ2-7; 9 bases are a match to TRBD2. Here the CDR3 DNA reads TGTGCCATCAGGACTAGCGATTCGTACGAGCAGTACTTC. Amino acid sequence: CAIRTSDSYEQYF.